The clone carrying this TCR beta chain was found many times. These data come from a study of naive and memory T cell subsets. The SP2 primer and nested alpha and beta constant region primers amplified ligated cDNA in four rounds. TCRdb independently ran MiXCR on the 5' RACE reads; one entry per CDR3 protein. Of roughly 30,000 distinct CDR3 sequences in the sample, 16% were seen once. A UMI-containing oligonucleotide was joined by 3' ligation to the TCR cDNA template. RNA was extracted from around 2.5 ml of whole blood of healthy adults. The source is a female donor in good health.

In nucleotides, the CDR3 is TGCAGTGCTAGAGATAATGGAAACATTCAGTACTTC. It yields the protein CSARDNGNIQYF. The rearrangement uses TRBV20-1 and TRBJ2-4; D is ambiguous. CDR1 is DFQATT and CDR2 is SNEGSKA in the germline V gene (reference sequence). The ends were cut back, 0 bases at V and 6 bases at J, with 6 bases in the middle. CDR3 length: 12 amino acids.